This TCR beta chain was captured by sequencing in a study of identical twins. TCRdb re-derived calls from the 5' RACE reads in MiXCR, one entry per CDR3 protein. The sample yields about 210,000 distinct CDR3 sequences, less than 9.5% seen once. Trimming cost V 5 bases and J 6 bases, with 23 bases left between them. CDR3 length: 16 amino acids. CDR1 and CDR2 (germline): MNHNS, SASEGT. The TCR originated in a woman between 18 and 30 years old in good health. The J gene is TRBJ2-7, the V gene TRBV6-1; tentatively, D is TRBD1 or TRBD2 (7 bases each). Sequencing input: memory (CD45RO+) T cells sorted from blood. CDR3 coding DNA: TGTGCCAGCAGTCCTTCAACACGACAGGGAGGGCGCGAGCAGTACTTC. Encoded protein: CASSPSTRQGGREQYF.